The rows below give T cell receptor beta chains drawn from one sample of a study of blood T cell repertoires in COVID-19. Assay used: immunoSEQ multiplex PCR; TCRdb lists only in-frame clones, some missing. The repertoire has approximately 200,000 clones, 90% to 95% of them found once; the top ten carry about 0.76%. Specimen: peripheral blood. These receptors originate from a man in his thirties or forties with COVID-19, enrolled during active disease. The CDR3 runs from the conserved cysteine through the conserved F or W. A D gene is named only where the DNA matches it firmly. Clone size, where shown, is once, few, many, or a class for clones that have expanded.

. | TRBJ1-1 | . | TRBV3-1/TRBV3-2 | CASSPAGATEAFF | TGTGCCAGCAGCCCTGCGGGGGCCACTGAAGCTTTCTTT
. | TRBJ2-3 | . | TRBV6-4 | CASSDHPESTDTQYF | TGTGCCAGCAGTGATCACCCCGAGAGCACAGATACGCAGTATTTT
. | TRBJ2-3 | . | TRBV7-2 | CASSLALVADTQYF | TGTGCCAGCAGCTTAGCGTTAGTCGCAGATACGCAGTATTTT
TRBD1 | TRBJ2-1 | . | TRBV18 | CASSPQSGTGSDEQFF | TGTGCCAGCTCACCACAGTCGGGGACAGGGTCGGATGAGCAGTTCTTC
. | TRBJ1-2 | . | TRBV6-2/TRBV6-3 | CASSSRGGLYGYTF | TGTGCCAGCAGTTCTAGGGGGGGCCTCTATGGCTACACCTTC
. | TRBJ2-7 | . | TRBV6-6 | CASSPGGRNEQYF | TGTGCCAGCAGCCCCGGAGGTAGGAACGAGCAGTACTTC
TRBD1 | TRBJ1-2 | . | TRBV19 | CASSPRTGAGYTF | TGTGCCAGTAGTCCCCGGACAGGGGCTGGCTACACCTTC
. | TRBJ1-3 | once | TRBV9 | CASSVGDRGNTIYF | TGTGCCAGCAGCGTAGGAGACAGAGGAAACACCATATATTTT
TRBD1 | TRBJ2-7 | . | TRBV6-6 | CASSYRDRAAGEQYF | TGTGCCAGCAGTTATAGGGACAGGGCGGCGGGGGAGCAGTACTTC
. | TRBJ2-1 | . | TRBV11-2 | CASSPSDTSYNEQFF | TGTGCCAGCAGTCCCTCGGACACCTCCTACAATGAGCAGTTCTTC
. | TRBJ1-6 | . | TRBV6-5 | CASSYSSDSYNSPLHF | TGTGCCAGCAGTTACTCTTCAGATTCCTATAATTCACCCCTCCACTTT
. | TRBJ1-5 | . | TRBV5-1 | CASSLGQSNQPQHF | TGCGCCAGCAGCTTGGGACAGTCCAATCAGCCCCAGCATTTT
TRBD1 | TRBJ1-1 | . | TRBV5-1 | CASTRDRGFNEAFF | TGCGCCAGCACCCGCGACAGGGGCTTTAATGAAGCTTTCTTT
TRBD2 | TRBJ2-1 | once | TRBV11-1 | CASSLAGTSGGDRYNEQFF | TGTGCCAGCAGCTTAGCCGGGACTAGCGGGGGAGACAGATACAATGAGCAGTTCTTC
TRBD1 | TRBJ2-1 | . | TRBV11-3 | CASSPGQGTPNEQFF | TGTGCCAGCAGCCCGGGACAGGGTACCCCCAATGAGCAGTTCTTC
TRBD2 | TRBJ2-5 | . | TRBV9 | CASSESGGAQETQYF | TGTGCCAGCAGCGAGAGCGGGGGGGCACAAGAGACCCAGTACTTC
TRBD1 | TRBJ1-2 | . | TRBV7-9 | CASSLRTGVNYGYTF | TGTGCCAGCAGCCTACGGACAGGGGTAAACTATGGCTACACCTTC
TRBD1 | TRBJ2-1 | . | TRBV6-5 | CASSFRQGPYNEQFF | TGTGCCAGCAGTTTCAGACAGGGGCCATACAATGAGCAGTTCTTC
. | TRBJ2-7 | . | TRBV29-1 | CSPRGRVVHEQYF | TGCAGTCCAAGAGGCAGGGTAGTCCACGAGCAGTACTTC
. | TRBJ2-7 | . | TRBV2 | CASSDRRRETYEQYF | TGTGCCAGCAGTGACCGTCGGAGGGAGACCTACGAGCAGTACTTC
. | TRBJ1-5 | . | TRBV5-6 | CASSFKGQAVINQPQHF | TGTGCCAGCAGCTTTAAGGGACAAGCGGTTATCAATCAGCCCCAGCATTTT
TRBD1 | TRBJ1-5 | . | TRBV7-2 | CASSLGQGHQPQHF | TGTGCCAGCAGCCTGGGACAGGGGCATCAGCCCCAGCATTTT
. | TRBJ1-1 | . | TRBV5-4 | CASSLEQTLMNTEAFF | TGTGCCAGCAGCTTAGAACAGACCCTTATGAACACTGAAGCTTTCTTT
TRBD1 | TRBJ1-3 | . | TRBV6-5 | CASSYLQGGNTIYF | TGTGCCAGCAGTTACCTACAGGGGGGAAACACCATATATTTT
. | TRBJ2-2 | . | TRBV18 | CASSPSPSVYTGELFF | TGTGCCAGCTCACCTTCTCCTAGCGTTTATACCGGGGAGCTGTTTTTT
TRBD2 | TRBJ2-1 | . | TRBV4-2 | CASSQDRLAGYNEQFF | TGTGCCAGCAGCCAAGATCGACTAGCGGGGTACAATGAGCAGTTCTTC
. | TRBJ2-1 | . | TRBV9 | CASSRTPNSGYVYNEQFF | TGTGCCAGCAGCCGAACCCCAAATAGCGGTTACGTTTACAATGAGCAGTTCTTC
. | TRBJ2-5 | once | TRBV5-1 | CASKPLRVGETQYF | TGCGCCAGCAAACCGCTCAGGGTTGGAGAGACCCAGTACTTC
TRBD1 | TRBJ2-1 | . | TRBV5-5 | CASSSWTGNNEQFF | TGTGCCAGCAGCTCCTGGACAGGGAACAATGAGCAGTTCTTC
. | TRBJ1-2 | . | TRBV6-6 | CASGANYGYTF | TGTGCCAGCGGAGCTAACTATGGCTACACCTTC
. | TRBJ1-1 | . | TRBV30 | CAWRMLGGWDTEAFF | TGTGCCTGGAGAATGTTGGGAGGGTGGGACACTGAAGCTTTCTTT
. | TRBJ1-4 | . | TRBV11-2 | CASSLDGYGATNEKLFF | TGTGCCAGCAGCTTAGATGGTTACGGGGCAACTAATGAAAAACTGTTTTTT
. | TRBJ1-1 | . | TRBV3-1/TRBV3-2 | CASSQIAGRGRNTEAFF | TGTGCCAGCAGCCAAATCGCAGGACGGGGGAGAAACACTGAAGCTTTCTTT
. | TRBJ1-5 | . | TRBV12-3/TRBV12-4 | CASRWAFNQPQHF | TGTGCCAGCAGATGGGCCTTCAATCAGCCCCAGCATTTT
. | TRBJ1-4 | . | TRBV6-5 | CASSPTRVGEKLFF | TGTGCCAGCAGTCCGACGCGGGTGGGTGAAAAACTGTTTTTT
. | TRBJ2-1 | . | TRBV7-2 | CASSFRRGLVSSYNEQFF | TGTGCCAGCAGCTTTAGAAGGGGACTGGTAAGCTCCTACAATGAGCAGTTCTTC